Following are 16 T cell receptor beta chains from one sample sequenced in a study of cytomegalovirus exposure and HLA in healthy donors. 60 Vbeta and 13 Jbeta primers were used in PCR. Produced via immunoSEQ multiplex PCR; TCRdb's table is partial and in-frame only. The table lists a few hundred thousand clones, 75% to 80% of them singletons, with roughly 1.9% in the top ten. Specimen: PBMCs. These receptor sequences come from a man in his late teens or twenties in good health and CMV-seronegative.

The rearrangement joins TRBV12-5 to TRBJ2-2; tentative D call: TRBD1 (6 bases). The CDR3 is made up of 15 amino acids. Germline V gene sequence: CDR1 LGHNT, CDR2 FRNRAP. Trimming removed 7 bases at V and 0 bases at J, with 12 bases between. The DNA for the CDR3 is TGTGCTAGTGCAGGGGTAAACGCGAACACCGGGGAGCTGTTTTTT. Protein product: CASAGVNANTGELFF.

This sequence joins TRBV7-9 and TRBJ2-5; D perhaps matches TRBD1 (7 bases). V gave up 3 bases and J gave up 2 bases, with 10 bases separating them. CDR1 and CDR2 (germline): SEHNR, FQNEAQ (reference sequence). The length of the CDR3 is 14 residues. The CDR3 protein is CASSLTGRQETQYF. The CDR3 nucleotides are TGTGCCAGCAGCTTGACAGGGAGGCAAGAGACCCAGTACTTC.

J is TRBJ2-6 and V is TRBV7-3; D not resolved. The V and J ends lost 3 bases and 0 bases respectively, with 3 bases between them. The CDR3 has 14 residues. The germline V gene encodes CDR1 SGHTA and CDR2 FQGTGA. The CDR3, as DNA: TGTGCCAGCAGCTTCAGCTCTGGGGCCAACGTCCTGACTTTC. Protein sequence: CASSFSSGANVLTF.

The J gene is TRBJ2-2, the V gene TRBV19, with TRBD2 matching over 9 bases. Germline V CDR1 and CDR2: LNHDA, SQIVND (reference sequence). The CDR3 covers 17 residues. The junction had 9 bases not matched to a gene; V was cut back by 5 bases and J by 2 bases. Here the CDR3 DNA reads TGTGCCAGTAGTCCGGGACTAGCAAGTGTTAACACCGGGGAGCTGTTTTTT. This encodes CASSPGLASVNTGELFF. Using reference TRBV19 and TRBJ2-2 for the parts outside the CDR3, the full variable domain is DGGITQSPKYLFRKEGQNVTLSCEQNLNHDAMYWYRQDPGQGLRLIYYSQIVNDFQKGDIAEGYSVSREKKESFPLTVTSAQKNPTAFYLCASSPGLASVNTGELFFGEGSRLTVL.

The chain uses TRBV4-3 and TRBJ1-6, with 8 bases identical to TRBD1. CDR3 length equals 15 residues. V was clipped by 0 bases and J by 6 bases; unmatched bases: 1. Per germline, CDR1 LGHNA and CDR2 YSLEER. The CDR3, as DNA: TGCGCCAGCAGCCAAGATACAGGGGGTAATTCACCCCTCCACTTT. This codes for CASSQDTGGNSPLHF.

A remark on this clone: Distinct nucleotide sequences in the sample also encode this CDR3. The V and J genes are TRBV6-6 and TRBJ2-7, with 9 bases that match TRBD2. CDR1 and CDR2 (germline): MNHNY, SVGAGI (reference sequence). This CDR3 spans 15 amino acids. V dropped 3 bases and J dropped 2; count of bases not matched to a gene: 5. The CDR3 DNA reads as TGTGCCAGCAGTTATCCGACTAGCGGTACCTACGAGCAGTACTTC. Amino acid sequence: CASSYPTSGTYEQYF.

The chain uses TRBV19 and TRBJ2-1; no definite D call. CDR3 length equals 19 residues. The ends were cut back, 4 bases at V and 1 base at J, with 23 bases in the middle. The germline V gene encodes CDR1 LNHDA and CDR2 SQIVND (reference sequence). CDR3 loop: CASSTLILRSERSYNEQFF. Here the CDR3 DNA reads TGTGCCAGTAGTACTTTAATTCTGAGGAGCGAGCGTTCCTACAATGAGCAGTTCTTC.

In the case of this clone: This likely comes from a read error, as the CDR3 has no conserved phenylalanine or tryptophan at its end. The limits of the CDR3 on the DNA are not certain, so only TCRdb's listed CDR3 is given. V gene TRBV7-9 combines with J gene TRBJ1-3. The CDR3 spans 11 amino acids, including both terminal residues. Germline assignment: CDR1 SEHNR and CDR2 FQNEAQ (reference sequence). The CDR3 here is CASSLEPNLYS.

This clone has only a few counts. The chain links TRBV30 to TRBJ1-4; 8 bases map to TRBD1. This CDR3 spans 16 amino acids. The germline V gene encodes CDR1 GTSNPN and CDR2 SVGIG (reference sequence). The junction had 11 bases not matched to a gene; V was cut back by 0 bases and J by 8 bases. As DNA, the CDR3 is TGTGCCTGGAGTGTACAATTTGGGACAGGTGCGGAAAAACTGTTTTTT. It encodes CAWSVQFGTGAEKLFF.

The chain couples TRBV19 to TRBJ1-1; D is possibly TRBD1 (6 bases). Trimming pared 3 bases from V and 0 bases from J, leaving 11 bases between. Germline V gene sequence: CDR1 LNHDA, CDR2 SQIVND (reference sequence). The CDR3 runs 15 residues. The chain's CDR3 is CASSISDSMNTEAFF. The CDR3 bases are TGTGCCAGTAGTATTTCGGACAGCATGAACACTGAAGCTTTCTTT.

V is TRBV30 and J is TRBJ2-5, with a possible D match to TRBD1 (6 bases). This CDR3 contains 13 residues. Per the germline V gene, CDR1 is GTSNPN and CDR2 is SVGIG (reference sequence). V lost 2 bases and J 2 bases, leaving 9 bases between the germline ends. In DNA form, the CDR3 reads TGTGCCTGGAGTCAGGACAGTCAAGAGACCCAGTACTTC. This codes for CAWSQDSQETQYF. Together with reference TRBV30 and TRBJ2-5, the CDR3 gives the full variable domain: SQTIHQWPATLVQPVGSPLSLECTVEGTSNPNLYWYRQAAGRGLQLLFYSVGIGQISSEVPQNLSASRPQDRQFILSSKKLLLSDSGFYLCAWSQDSQETQYFGPGTRLLVL.

The gene calls are TRBV18 and TRBJ2-1; unclear D gene. Per the germline V gene, CDR1 is KGHSH and CDR2 is LQKENI. V was cut by 6 bases and J by 1 base, with 13 bases left in between. There are 15 residues in the CDR3. CDR3 sequence: CASSPLGGSYNEQFF. The CDR3 DNA reads as TGTGCCAGCTCGCCTCTAGGCGGATCCTACAATGAGCAGTTCTTC.

This chain links TRBV7-2 with TRBJ2-3; TRBD2 matches 13 bases. Germline loops: CDR1 SGHTA, CDR2 FQGNSA. The CDR3 is 16 amino acids. Trimming took 4 bases from V and 2 from J; bases not matched to a gene: 3. The CDR3 sequence: CASSSTSGGSTDTQYF. CDR3 coding DNA: TGTGCCAGCAGCTCGACTAGCGGGGGGTCCACAGATACGCAGTATTTT.

This clone appeared once. The V gene is TRBV5-6, the J gene TRBJ2-7; D possibly corresponds to TRBD1 (6 bases). In germline, CDR1 is SGHDT, CDR2 YYEEEE. The CDR3 is 14 amino acids. The germline V and J ends were trimmed by 2 bases and 2 bases, with 11 bases remaining between them. The DNA of the CDR3 is TGTGCCAGCAGCTTAATCGACAGGCCCTACGAGCAGTACTTC. It is translated as CASSLIDRPYEQYF.

The chain joins TRBV7-2 to TRBJ2-5, with TRBD2 as a possible D gene (5 bases). The CDR3 loop spans 14 amino acids. The V gene lost 0 bases and the J gene lost 5 bases, with 10 bases spanning the gap. Germline V gene data show CDR1 as SGHTA and CDR2 as FQGNSA. DNA for the CDR3: TGTGCCAGCAGCTTAGCGCCTAGCTGGGAGACCCAGTACTTC. As protein: CASSLAPSWETQYF. The full variable domain, completed using reference TRBV7-2 and TRBJ2-5, is GAGVSQSPSNKVTEKGKDVELRCDPISGHTALYWYRQSLGQGLEFLIYFQGNSAPDKSGLPSDRFSAERTGGSVSTLTIQRTQQEDSAVYLCASSLAPSWETQYFGPGTRLLVL.

The J gene is TRBJ2-2, the V gene TRBV9; perhaps TRBD2 as D (6 bases). CDR3 length: 18 amino acids. Trimming left V 0 bases short and J 2 bases short, with 17 bases between. Germline V lookup: CDR1 SGDLS, CDR2 YYNGEE. The CDR3 loop is CASSVGRGLAVNTGELFF. CDR3 in DNA: TGTGCCAGCAGCGTAGGGAGGGGATTAGCGGTAAACACCGGGGAGCTGTTTTTT.